The entry that follows covers one TCR beta chain sequence. Its antigen is undetermined. With constant-segment primers, 5'RACE yielded cDNA libraries of TCR alpha and TCR beta that carried sample barcodes and UMIs. TCRdb re-analysed the 5' RACE reads in MiXCR, keeping a single row per CDR3 protein. The table records around 370,000 distinct CDR3 sequences, roughly 21% of them present only once. These data come from a study of T-cell memory formation after mild COVID-19. Study-wide background: The two donors had largely donor-specific TCR clusters. Overall study results and limits: CD4/CD8 balance held among clones contracting day 15 to 85, and later expanders leaned CD4+. The study found contracting CD4+ clones mainly in CM and EM and contracting CD8+ clones in EMRA.

The CDR3 covers 11 residues. Trimming removed 5 bases from V and 4 bases from J, with 9 bases in between. Germline V CDR1 and CDR2: GTSNPN, SVGIG (reference sequence). The sequenced sample consisted of PBMCs or a T cell subset sorted from them (not recorded which). This chain links TRBV30 with TRBJ2-7; maybe TRBD2 (5 bases). This TCR was recovered from an adult woman who had mild COVID-19 (a few samples of this study predate the infection). Cell type and time point are not known. CDR3: CAWGSYYEQYF. The DNA for the CDR3 is TGTGCCTGGGGGAGCTATTACGAGCAGTACTTC.